Here is one T cell receptor (beta chain) with its context. The data derive from a study of blood T cell repertoires in COVID-19. Method: immunoSEQ multiplex PCR; TCRdb's copy keeps in-frame clones and lacks some. The sample holds roughly 220,000 clones, just under 85% seen once. Germline V gene data show CDR1 as SEHNR and CDR2 as FQNEAQ (reference sequence). The CDR3 runs 16 residues. With 1 base clipped from V and 8 bases from J, the junction kept 10 bases outside the gene matches. V usage is TRBV7-9 and J usage is TRBJ2-1; TRBD2 matches 8 bases. The sequenced material came from PBMCs or T cells enriched from blood (not recorded which). The TCR sequence derives from a woman aged 40-49 years with acute COVID-19. CDR3 sequence: CASSLVPRAGGDEQFF. In DNA, the CDR3 is TGTGCCAGCAGCTTAGTCCCGCGGGCCGGGGGGGATGAGCAGTTCTTC.